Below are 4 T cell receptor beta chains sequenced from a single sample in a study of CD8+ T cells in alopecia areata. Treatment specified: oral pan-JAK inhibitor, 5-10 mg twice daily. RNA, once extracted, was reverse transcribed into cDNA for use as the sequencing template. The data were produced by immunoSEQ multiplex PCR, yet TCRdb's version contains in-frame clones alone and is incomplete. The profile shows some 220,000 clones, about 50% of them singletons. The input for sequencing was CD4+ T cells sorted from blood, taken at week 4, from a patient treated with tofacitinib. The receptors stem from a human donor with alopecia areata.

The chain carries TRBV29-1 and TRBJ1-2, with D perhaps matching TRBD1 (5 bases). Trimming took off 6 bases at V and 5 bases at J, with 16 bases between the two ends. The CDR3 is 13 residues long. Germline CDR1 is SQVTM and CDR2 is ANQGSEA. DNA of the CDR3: TGCAGCGTGCAACAACATGAGGGGTATGGCTACACCTTC. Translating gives CSVQQHEGYGYTF.

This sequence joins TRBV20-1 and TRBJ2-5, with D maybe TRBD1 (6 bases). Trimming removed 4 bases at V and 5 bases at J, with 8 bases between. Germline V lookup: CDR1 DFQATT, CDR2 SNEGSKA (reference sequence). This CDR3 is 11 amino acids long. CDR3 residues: CSATGAETQYF. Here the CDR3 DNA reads TGCAGTGCTACAGGGGCGGAGACCCAGTACTTC.

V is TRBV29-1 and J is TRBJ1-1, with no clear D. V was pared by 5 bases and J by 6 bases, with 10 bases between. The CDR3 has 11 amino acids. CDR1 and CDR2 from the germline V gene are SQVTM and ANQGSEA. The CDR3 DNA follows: TGCAGCGTTACAGAGGGTGCTGAAGCTTTCTTT. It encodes CSVTEGAEAFF.

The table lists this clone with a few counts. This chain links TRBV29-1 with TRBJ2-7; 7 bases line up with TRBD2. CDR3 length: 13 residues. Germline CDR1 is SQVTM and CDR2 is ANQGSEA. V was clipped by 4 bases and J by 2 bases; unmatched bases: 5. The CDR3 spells CSVVRGDPYEQYF. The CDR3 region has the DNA TGCAGCGTTGTTCGGGGGGACCCCTACGAGCAGTACTTC.